The T cell receptor (beta chain) described here comes from a study of T cell changes during pregnancy in multiple sclerosis. This clone was seen a single time. Looked up from germline, CDR1 is ENHRY and CDR2 is SYGVKD. V was shortened by 3 bases and J by 5 bases, with 13 bases between the two germline ends. CDR3 length equals 14 residues. Clones were read by immunoSEQ multiplex PCR, and TCRdb kept only the in-frame ones, dropping some. Of about 36,000 clones in the sample, just over 90% were seen once. The receptor was isolated from a female donor with multiple sclerosis, enrolled in a pregnancy study. The rearrangement uses TRBV10-3 and TRBJ1-1; D is uncertain. This specimen consisted of CD4+ T cells from peripheral blood mononuclear cells, obtained after pregnancy. The CDR3 spells CAISDYSLRTEAFF. The CDR3 DNA reads as TGTGCCATCAGTGATTACAGTTTACGGACTGAAGCTTTCTTT.